Listed below are T cell receptor beta chains from one sample, sequenced in a study of cytomegalovirus exposure and HLA in healthy donors. TCRdb's copy holds only in-frame clones and misses some; the assay was immunoSEQ multiplex PCR. The table records just over 65,000 clones, around 97% of them present only once. Material for sequencing was PBMCs. These receptors came from a woman aged 18 to 35 in good health and CMV-seropositive. Each CDR3 is given with its conserved first and last residue. The D gene is left open where the match is weak. For some rows the clone size is stated as once, few or many, or as a class when expanded; others skip it.

v_call	d_call	clone_size	j_call	cdr3_nt	cdr3_aa
TRBV6-5	-	-	TRBJ1-3	TGTGCCAGCAGAAGGGGGACTGGAAACACCATATATTTT	CASRRGTGNTIYF
TRBV7-3	TRBD1	-	TRBJ2-1	TGTGCCAGCAGCTTATCTGGCAGGGGGAAGTACAATGAGCAGTTCTTC	CASSLSGRGKYNEQFF
TRBV5-4	-	-	TRBJ2-2	TGTGCCAGCAGCTTGGCCGGGGCGAACACCGGGGAGCTGTTTTTT	CASSLAGANTGELFF
TRBV4-1	-	-	TRBJ2-7	TGCGCCAGCAGCCAAGATGGCGGAGAGAAATCCTACGAGCAGTACTTC	CASSQDGGEKSYEQYF
TRBV5-4	-	-	TRBJ2-2	TGTGCCAGCAGCTTGGATCAGGTTACCGGGGAGCTGTTTTTT	CASSLDQVTGELFF
TRBV28	-	-	TRBJ2-5	TGTGCCAGCAGTTTCGAGCCCTGGAGGGCCCAGTACTTC	CASSFEPWRAQYF
TRBV12-5	-	-	TRBJ2-5	TGTGCTAGTGGTTTGAGGGAGGAGACCCCTGAATGGGAGACCCAGTACTTC	CASGLREETPEWETQYF
TRBV9	-	-	TRBJ2-7	TGTGCCAGCAGCGGGCACAGGGCAAACGAGCAGTACTTC	CASSGHRANEQYF
TRBV6-6	TRBD1	once	TRBJ1-1	TGTGCCAGCAGTTACTCGTACAGGGGGGATGGCACTGAAGCTTTCTTT	CASSYSYRGDGTEAFF
TRBV6-4	-	-	TRBJ2-2	TGTGCCAGCAGTGAAGCGGGCACCGGGGAGCTGTTTTTT	CASSEAGTGELFF
TRBV5-1	TRBD2	few	TRBJ2-1	TGCGCCAGCAGCTGGGGGGAGGTAGCGGGATACAATGAGCAGTTCTTC	CASSWGEVAGYNEQFF
TRBV7-9	TRBD1	-	TRBJ1-1	TGTGCCAGCAGCCCCACAGGGGCCAACACTGAAGCTTTCTTT	CASSPTGANTEAFF
TRBV7-6	-	-	TRBJ2-7	TGTGCCAGCAGCTTACCCGGGCAGGGCGGCTACGAGCAGTACTTC	CASSLPGQGGYEQYF
TRBV28	-	-	TRBJ1-5	TGTGCCAGCAGTTTTCTACCCAAAAGTGGGGGGTTTAGCAATCAGCCCCAGCATTTT	CASSFLPKSGGFSNQPQHF
TRBV19	TRBD1	-	TRBJ2-1	TGTGCCAGTGCCACAGGGGAGTGGAGCGGATACAATGAGCAGTTCTTC	CASATGEWSGYNEQFF
TRBV27	-	-	TRBJ2-3	TGTGCCAGCAGTTTATACCTTCTACCTTCAGGTAGCACAGATACGCAGTATTTT	CASSLYLLPSGSTDTQYF
TRBV7-9	-	-	TRBJ2-5	TGTGCCAGCAGCGGAGACAGAATCCAAGAGACCCAGTACTTC	CASSGDRIQETQYF
TRBV9	TRBD1	-	TRBJ2-1	TGTGCCAGCAGCATCCACACAGGGGAGAATGAGCAGTTCTTC	CASSIHTGENEQFF
TRBV19	TRBD1	-	TRBJ1-2	TGTGCCAGTACCCCGACAGGGGGCGCCGACGGCTACACCTTC	CASTPTGGADGYTF
TRBV9	TRBD1	-	TRBJ2-1	TGTGCCAGCTCCGAGGACAGGGGGATCTACAATGAGCAGTTCTTC	CASSEDRGIYNEQFF
TRBV30	-	few	TRBJ2-1	TGTGCCTGGAGCCAGACAGGATACGGTGAGCAGTTCTTC	CAWSQTGYGEQFF
TRBV7-9	-	-	TRBJ1-4	TGTGCCAGCAGCTTAATAAGCCCCAGGGGCTTTGAAAAACTGTTTTTT	CASSLISPRGFEKLFF
TRBV19	TRBD1	-	TRBJ2-2	TGTGCCAGTAGTCGACGGACAGGGCGGATCTCCGGGGAGCTGTTTTTT	CASSRRTGRISGELFF
TRBV10-1	-	-	TRBJ2-1	TGCGCCAGCAGCCCCCGGCGGGACTCCTACAATGAGCAGTTCTTC	CASSPRRDSYNEQFF
TRBV28	-	-	TRBJ1-5	TGTGCCAGCAGTTTGACAGGTTATAGCAATCAGCCCCAGCATTTT	CASSLTGYSNQPQHF
TRBV18	TRBD1	-	TRBJ1-1	TGTGCCAGCTCACCACTCGGGACAGGGGGAGACACTGAAGCTTTCTTT	CASSPLGTGGDTEAFF
TRBV4-1	-	-	TRBJ2-5	TGCGCCAGCAGCCAGACAGGACTTCTCCAAGAGACCCAGTACTTC	CASSQTGLLQETQYF
TRBV7-9	TRBD1	-	TRBJ1-1	TGTGCCAGCAGCTTAGCACCCCTGGAGGACAGGGGAGCTTTCTTT	CASSLAPLEDRGAFF
TRBV4-1	-	-	TRBJ2-7	TGCGCCAGCAGCCAAGATGTCAGCTACGAGCAGTACTTC	CASSQDVSYEQYF
TRBV28	-	-	TRBJ1-4	TGTGCCAGCAGTGGACAGCTCCCTTACCTTAATGAAAAACTGTTTTTT	CASSGQLPYLNEKLFF
TRBV28	TRBD1	-	TRBJ1-5	TGTGCCAGCAGTTCCCTCGACAGGGTGGGGAATCAGCCCCAGCATTTT	CASSSLDRVGNQPQHF
TRBV10-2	-	few	TRBJ1-1	TGCGCCAGCAGGGCGACAGGTAACACTGAAGCTTTCTTT	CASRATGNTEAFF
TRBV29-1	-	-	TRBJ2-7	TGCAGCGTGGCCCGATCCTACGAGCAGTACTTC	CSVARSYEQYF
TRBV27	TRBD2	-	TRBJ2-2	TGTGCCAGCAGTCTAGCGGTCGGGGAGCTGTTTTTT	CASSLAVGELFF
TRBV5-6	TRBD1	-	TRBJ1-1	TGTGCCAGCAGCTTGTTTACAGGGGGCACTGAAGCTTTCTTT	CASSLFTGGTEAFF
TRBV6-6	-	-	TRBJ2-7	TGTGCCAGCAGTCCGAGCTGGTTACAGGGATCCGAGCAGTACTTC	CASSPSWLQGSEQYF
TRBV28	-	-	TRBJ2-6	TGTGCCAGCAGTCCCCATACAGGCTCTGGGGCCAACGTCCTGACTTTC	CASSPHTGSGANVLTF
TRBV6-1	TRBD2	-	TRBJ2-7	TGTGCCAGCAGCGGACTAGCGGGAGCAGTAGGAGAGCAGTACTTC	CASSGLAGAVGEQYF
TRBV6-6	TRBD1	-	TRBJ2-7	TGTGCCAGCAGTTACGGGGGACAGGGGGCGGATGAGCAGTACTTC	CASSYGGQGADEQYF
TRBV28	-	-	TRBJ1-5	TGTGCCAGCGCTTCCGGTAATAGCAATCAGCCCCAGCATTTT	CASASGNSNQPQHF
TRBV5-6	-	-	TRBJ1-2	TGTGCCAGCAGCCCGGGGGGGGTCGGCTACACCTTC	CASSPGGVGYTF